The 6 T cell receptor beta chains below were found in one sample sequenced in a study of PD-L1 blockade in urothelial cancer. Time point specified: pretreatment peripheral blood. Measured with immunoSEQ multiplex PCR; TCRdb has only the in-frame clones, and not every one. The sample includes approximately 45,000 clones, approximately 78% of them seen just once. The specimen was PBMCs, collected around atezolizumab (anti-PD-L1) treatment. These receptor sequences come from a man between 45 and 60 years old with urothelial cancer.

The V call is TRBV7-3, the J call TRBJ2-3, with D maybe TRBD1 (5 bases). The CDR3 consists of 17 residues. Between the trimmed V and J ends, which lost 3 bases and 1 base, there was a span of 17 bases. Germline V gene data show CDR1 as SGHTA and CDR2 as FQGTGA. The CDR3 reads CASSFVPGIGGTDTQYF. CDR3 bases: TGTGCCAGCAGCTTTGTACCAGGGATAGGAGGCACAGATACGCAGTATTTT.

This chain connects TRBV11-2 to TRBJ1-3, with 10 bases identical to TRBD1. CDR1 is SGHAT, CDR2 FQNNGV, per germline. This CDR3 contains 16 residues. The V and J ends lost 4 bases and 0 bases, in that order; junction bases with no gene match: 3. CDR3 in DNA: TGTGCCAGCAGCTCCGGACAGGGGGGCTCTGGAAACACCATATATTTT. It yields the protein CASSSGQGGSGNTIYF.

This chain joins TRBV7-8 and TRBJ1-2, with TRBD1 identical over 9 bases. J was trimmed by 6 bases and V by 1 base; bases with no gene match: 9. This CDR3 comprises 16 residues. Germline values: CDR1 SGHVS, CDR2 FQNEAQ. The CDR3 loop is CASSLGLGTGTDGYTF. Here the CDR3 DNA reads TGTGCCAGCAGCTTAGGTCTAGGGACAGGGACCGATGGCTACACCTTC. The full variable domain, completed using reference TRBV7-8 and TRBJ1-2, is GAGVSQSPRYKVAKRGQDVALRCDPISGHVSLFWYQQALGQGPEFLTYFQNEAQLDKSGLPSDRFFAERPEGSVSTLKIQRTQQEDSAVYLCASSLGLGTGTDGYTFGSGTRLTVV.

This clone was found once. The CDR3 region has the DNA TGTGCCAGCAGCCCGGGACAGGGGGCGATGACAGATACGCAGTATTTT. As protein: CASSPGQGAMTDTQYF. The chain joins TRBV5-8 to TRBJ2-3, with 12 bases fitting TRBD1. Germline V gives CDR1 SGHTS, CDR2 YDEGEE. The J segment lost 3 bases and the V segment lost 4 bases, leaving 6 bases of the junction unmatched. This CDR3 spans 16 amino acids.

The chain recombines TRBV28 with TRBJ2-1, with 7 bases matching TRBD2. Germline CDR1 and CDR2: MDHEN and SYDVKM. J was trimmed by 7 bases and V by 8 bases; bases with no gene match: 11. CDR3 size: 14 residues. The DNA for the CDR3 is TGTGCCAGCCACCGCCGGGCTAGCGGAAATGAGCAGTTCTTC. It translates to CASHRRASGNEQFF.

The chain is built from TRBV7-3 and TRBJ2-1; the D gene is possibly TRBD2 (6 bases). Trimming cost V 2 bases and J 6 bases, with 8 bases left between them. The CDR3 consists of 13 residues. Germline assignment: CDR1 SGHTA and CDR2 FQGTGA. The CDR3 sequence: CASSLAGLNEQFF. CDR3 nucleotide sequence: TGTGCCAGCAGCTTAGCGGGACTCAATGAGCAGTTCTTC.